This T cell receptor (beta chain) was captured by sequencing in a study of cytomegalovirus exposure and HLA in healthy donors. For the study at large: Clustering assigned about 76% of the 350 to 400 genotyped donors to the Caucasian-associated ancestry cluster.

Germline V CDR1 and CDR2: SNHLY, FYNNEI. This CDR3 has 16 residues. The PCR had 60 Vbeta and 13 Jbeta primers. Repertoires were generated with immunoSEQ multiplex PCR, while TCRdb's copy carries only in-frame clones and drops some. Among around 150,000 clones listed, about 85% were seen once. Turning to this clone: Germline is not matched at one junction end, which may reflect a read error. Different DNA sequences within this sample yield the same CDR3.

V gene TRBV2 combines with J gene TRBJ2-1; TRBD1 matches at 11 bases. This sequence originates from a man aged 18 to 29 in good health and CMV-seropositive. The sequenced material came from PBMCs. This CDR3 is CASSDVPGQGENEQFF. The CDR3 DNA is TGCGCCAGCAGTGACGTTCCGGGACAGGGGGAGAATGAGCAGTTCTTC.